Below are 22 T cell receptor beta chains sequenced from a single sample in a study of shared clonotypes between healthy human individuals (dated by TCRdb to the early 2020s). For the CD8 naive samples, CD45RO-negative cells were positively selected for CCR7, yielding a CD45RA+CCR7+ population from which TemRA cells were excluded. The library came from the immunoSEQ multiplex PCR assay. The clones in this table, taken by TCRdb from immuneACCESS, are in-frame only. Not every clone is retained; where verified, under half of the shortfall comes from an unresolved V gene, and the cause of the rest is unknown. The sample data list some 2,000,000 clones, and roughly 94% of these were observed just once. The ten largest account for roughly 1.1% of the sample. Material: naive CD8+ T cells sorted from blood. The sample's cell subset or site label is to be understood as: CD45RA+CCR7+. The origin of the receptors is a man aged 18 to 30 in good health.

In regard to this clone: This same CDR3 is encoded by further DNA sequences in the sample. This chain uses TRBV27 with TRBJ2-7; TRBD2 might be the D (5 bases). The germline V and J ends were trimmed by 2 bases and 2 bases, with 7 bases remaining between them. Germline lookup yields CDR1 MNHEY and CDR2 SMNVEV (reference sequence). The CDR3 consists of 13 residues. The CDR3 DNA is TGTGCCAGCAGTTTAGACGGGGCCTACGAGCAGTACTTC. Residues: CASSLDGAYEQYF.

Comment on this clone: Other DNA variants within this sample encode the same CDR3. This rearrangement joins TRBV7-9 to TRBJ2-3; D unresolved. The CDR3 extends over 13 amino acids. Germline V gene sequence: CDR1 SEHNR, CDR2 FQNEAQ (reference sequence). V gave up 1 base and J gave up 1 base, with 3 bases separating them. The CDR3 here is CASSLVGTDTQYF. For the CDR3, the DNA is TGTGCCAGCAGCTTAGTCGGCACAGATACGCAGTATTTT.

To note about this clone: Other DNA sequences in this specimen translate into the identical CDR3. The chain links TRBV7-9 to TRBJ2-7; 11 bases map to TRBD2. The ends lost 4 bases at V and 1 base at J; junction bases unmatched: 3. CDR1 SEHNR and CDR2 FQNEAQ come from the germline V gene (reference sequence). CDR3 length equals 15 residues. This CDR3 reads CASSSGLADSYEQYF. CDR3 bases: TGTGCCAGCAGCTCGGGACTAGCGGATTCCTACGAGCAGTACTTC.

The chain has TRBV4-1 and TRBJ2-7; no clear D gene. V lost 0 bases and J lost 3, with 6 bases in between. The CDR3 consists of 13 residues. The germline CDR1 and CDR2 sequences are MGHRA and YSYEKL. CDR3 region: CASSQEVIYEQYF. Here the CDR3 DNA reads TGCGCCAGCAGCCAAGAGGTTATCTACGAGCAGTACTTC.

The chain carries TRBV5-6 and TRBJ2-7; 8 bases agree with TRBD1. J was trimmed by 3 bases and V by 4 bases; bases with no gene match: 3. CDR3 length equals 13 residues. Germline V lookup: CDR1 SGHDT, CDR2 YYEEEE. As DNA, the CDR3 is TGTGCCAGCAGCCCCAGGGGGCACTACGAGCAGTACTTC. This encodes CASSPRGHYEQYF. The variable domain in full, completed from reference TRBV5-6 and TRBJ2-7, reads DAGVTQSPTHLIKTRGQQVTLRCSPKSGHDTVSWYQQALGQGPQFIFQYYEEEERQRGNFPDRFSGHQFPNYSSELNVNALLLGDSALYLCASSPRGHYEQYFGPGTRLTVT.

The V and J genes are TRBV7-6 and TRBJ1-1, with TRBD1 as a possible D gene (6 bases). The germline CDR1 and CDR2 sequences are SGHVS and FNYEAQ. The CDR3 is 14 residues long. V lost 5 bases to trimming and J lost 4 bases, with 14 bases between them. The CDR3 region is CASSPTKGGTEAFF. The CDR3 DNA sequence: TGTGCCAGCAGCCCCACAAAAGGGGGCACTGAAGCTTTCTTT. The full variable domain, in which reference TRBV7-6 and TRBJ1-1 provide the parts outside the CDR3, is GAGVSQSPRYKVTKRGQDVALRCDPISGHVSLYWYRQALGQGPEFLTYFNYEAQQDKSGLPNDRFSAERPEGSISTLTIQRTEQRDSAMYRCASSPTKGGTEAFFGQGTRLTVV.

J is TRBJ2-7 and V is TRBV10-1; D is tentatively TRBD1 or TRBD2 (6 bases each). The length of the CDR3 is 19 residues. Germline CDR1 reads WNHNN; CDR2 reads SYGVQD (reference sequence). The V and J ends lost 0 bases and 4 bases respectively, with 25 bases between them. The CDR3 here is CASSESNLEWGATSYEQYF. For the CDR3, the DNA is TGCGCCAGCAGTGAGTCTAATCTCGAATGGGGGGCAACTAGTTACGAGCAGTACTTC.

The chain is built from TRBV13 and TRBJ1-1; the match to TRBD1 covers 9 bases. Germline V gene data show CDR1 as PRHDT and CDR2 as FYEKMQ (reference sequence). There are 15 residues in the CDR3. J gave up 3 bases and V 5 bases, and 7 bases lay outside the gene matches. The CDR3 nucleotides are TGTGCCAGCAGCCCACAGACAGGGGGGGACACTGAAGCTTTCTTT. It is translated as CASSPQTGGDTEAFF.

Concerning this clone: A read error may explain this, as a much larger clone is one base away. Other DNA variants within this sample encode the same CDR3. The rearrangement links TRBV7-9 to TRBJ1-1, with a weak D call TRBD1 (5 bases). The CDR3 is 14 residues long. V was shortened by 0 bases and J by 0 bases, with 5 bases between the two germline ends. Per germline, CDR1 SEHNR and CDR2 FQNEAQ (reference sequence). CDR3 sequence (DNA): TGTGCCAGCAGCTTAGCAGGGGTGAACACTGAAGCTTTCTTT. Its protein is CASSLAGVNTEAFF.

The rearrangement links TRBV27 to TRBJ1-2; 7 bases are shared with TRBD1. The V gene end was trimmed by 4 bases and the J gene end by 2 bases; junction bases not matched to a gene: 10. This CDR3 is built from 16 residues. Germline V CDR1 and CDR2: MNHEY, SMNVEV (reference sequence). CDR3 sequence (DNA): TGTGCCAGCAGTTCCCAAGACAGGGTCGTGAACTATGGCTACACCTTC. Translation: CASSSQDRVVNYGYTF.

The chain has TRBV10-3 and TRBJ2-7, with 7 bases lining up with TRBD1. With V trimmed by 5 bases and J by 0 bases, 13 bases remained unmatched. The CDR3 consists of 17 residues. Germline assignment: CDR1 ENHRY and CDR2 SYGVKD. In nucleotides, the CDR3 is TGTGCCATCAGTTTGACAGGGTTGGCTGAGTACTCCTACGAGCAGTACTTC. Its protein is CAISLTGLAEYSYEQYF.

V and J are TRBV19 and TRBJ2-7, with D possibly called TRBD1 or TRBD2 (5 bases each). CDR3 length: 14 residues. Germline CDR1 is LNHDA and CDR2 is SQIVND (reference sequence). V was pared by 6 bases and J by 1 base, with 13 bases between. The CDR3 DNA reads as TGTGCCAGTAGGGTGGGGACGTCTTCCTACGAGCAGTACTTC. Protein: CASRVGTSSYEQYF.

V gene TRBV5-6 combines with J gene TRBJ2-7, with 10 nucleotides matching TRBD2. Losses at the gene ends were 4 bases for V and 6 bases for J; bases not matched to a gene: 10. CDR3 size: 15 residues. Germline CDR1 and CDR2: SGHDT and YYEEEE. For the CDR3, the DNA is TGTGCCAGCAGCGCTCTAGCGGGAGTCGGCAGCGAGCAGTACTTC. Translation gives CASSALAGVGSEQYF.

V and J are TRBV9 and TRBJ2-7; 11 nucleotides align to TRBD1. The CDR3 is made up of 17 amino acids. The J segment lost 5 bases and the V segment lost 0 bases, leaving 10 bases of the junction unmatched. Germline V gives CDR1 SGDLS, CDR2 YYNGEE. This CDR3 reads CASSVATGQGAKDEQYF. CDR3 DNA: TGTGCCAGCAGCGTAGCTACAGGACAGGGGGCCAAGGACGAGCAGTACTTC.

The chain has TRBV6-1 and TRBJ2-1, with D possibly being TRBD1 (6 bases). The CDR3 is made up of 12 amino acids. V lost 7 bases and J lost 8, with 12 bases in between. From germline, CDR1 is MNHNS and CDR2 SASEGT. The CDR3 region is CASINRAYEQFF. Written as DNA, the CDR3 is TGTGCCAGCATTAACAGGGCTTATGAGCAGTTCTTC.

To note about this clone: Other DNA sequences in the sample encode the same CDR3. The chain carries TRBV6-5 and TRBJ1-2; the D is unclear. Trimming removed 0 bases from V and 2 bases from J, with 1 base in between. Looked up from germline, CDR1 is MNHEY and CDR2 is SVGAGI. The CDR3 spans 12 residues. CDR3 sequence reads: CASSYSNYGYTF. The CDR3 DNA follows: TGTGCCAGCAGTTACTCGAACTATGGCTACACCTTC.

Concerning this clone itself: A junction boundary mismatches the germline segment, possibly from a read error. This chain links TRBV28 with TRBJ1-5, with 8 bases that match TRBD1. In germline, CDR1 is MDHEN, CDR2 SYDVKM. This CDR3 spans 13 amino acids. This chain's CDR3 is CATSQGANQPQHF. In DNA form, the CDR3 reads TGTGCCACCAGTCAGGGGGCGAATCAGCCCCAGCATTTT.

The chain combines TRBV11-3 with TRBJ2-7, with 10 bases matching TRBD1. CDR3 length equals 17 residues. V lost 5 bases, J lost 0 bases, and 10 bases stayed unmatched. In germline, CDR1 is SGHNT, CDR2 YENEEA. In nucleotides, the CDR3 is TGTGCCAGCAGCCGGGGACAGGGGCCTAAAAGCTCCTACGAGCAGTACTTC. Protein sequence: CASSRGQGPKSSYEQYF.

The chain is built from TRBV19 and TRBJ2-3, with TRBD1 matching 9 bases. The CDR3 length is 15 residues. Germline V CDR1 and CDR2: LNHDA, SQIVND (reference sequence). The J segment lost 3 bases and the V segment lost 8 bases, leaving 9 bases of the junction unmatched. CDR3: CASPGPGQGTDTQYF. Here the CDR3 DNA reads TGTGCCAGTCCTGGACCGGGACAGGGAACAGATACGCAGTATTTT.

To note about this clone: Other DNA sequences within the sample encode an identical CDR3. The chain is built from TRBV13 and TRBJ1-2, with D unresolved. The germline V gene encodes CDR1 PRHDT and CDR2 FYEKMQ (reference sequence). This CDR3 contains 13 residues. Trimming left V 0 bases short and J 2 bases short, with 4 bases between. The CDR3 DNA follows: TGTGCCAGCAGCTTAGGGGGGAACTATGGCTACACCTTC. Its translation is CASSLGGNYGYTF.

V usage is TRBV6-1 and J usage is TRBJ2-3; 10 bases map to TRBD1. V dropped 9 bases and J dropped 0; count of bases not matched to a gene: 3. Germline V gives CDR1 MNHNS, CDR2 SASEGT. CDR3 length equals 14 residues. The DNA of the CDR3 is TGTGCCAGTGAGGACAGGGGGAGCACAGATACGCAGTATTTT. Protein sequence: CASEDRGSTDTQYF.

This clone was recorded only once. The V gene is TRBV29-1, the J gene TRBJ2-7; TRBD1 is a possible D gene (6 bases). In germline, CDR1 is SQVTM, CDR2 ANQGSEA. V lost 4 bases and J 5 bases, leaving 15 bases between the germline ends. The CDR3 has 13 residues. The CDR3 nucleotides read TGCAGCGTTGTCCCCAGGGGATCCAACGAGCAGTACTTC. The encoded protein is CSVVPRGSNEQYF.